Sequencing of this T cell receptor (beta chain) was carried out in a study of cytomegalovirus exposure and HLA in healthy donors. As for the study in general: According to later analysis, the same platform produced the roughly 120 validation and under 700 first-cohort repertoires.

The CDR3 consists of 13 residues. Trimming cost V 6 bases and J 4 bases, with 12 bases left between them. The germline V gene encodes CDR1 LNHDA and CDR2 SQIVND (reference sequence). Here immunoSEQ multiplex PCR was the method, and the copy in TCRdb shows in-frame clones only, minus some. The table shows 200,000 to 250,000 clones, with around nine tenths occurring only once. The source is a young woman in good health and CMV-seronegative. This chain connects TRBV19 to TRBJ1-2; TRBD1 is a possible D gene (5 bases). The sequencing input was PBMCs. The CDR3 here is CASSRAPGYGYTF. In nucleotides, the CDR3 is TGTGCCAGTAGCAGGGCTCCGGGCTATGGCTACACCTTC.